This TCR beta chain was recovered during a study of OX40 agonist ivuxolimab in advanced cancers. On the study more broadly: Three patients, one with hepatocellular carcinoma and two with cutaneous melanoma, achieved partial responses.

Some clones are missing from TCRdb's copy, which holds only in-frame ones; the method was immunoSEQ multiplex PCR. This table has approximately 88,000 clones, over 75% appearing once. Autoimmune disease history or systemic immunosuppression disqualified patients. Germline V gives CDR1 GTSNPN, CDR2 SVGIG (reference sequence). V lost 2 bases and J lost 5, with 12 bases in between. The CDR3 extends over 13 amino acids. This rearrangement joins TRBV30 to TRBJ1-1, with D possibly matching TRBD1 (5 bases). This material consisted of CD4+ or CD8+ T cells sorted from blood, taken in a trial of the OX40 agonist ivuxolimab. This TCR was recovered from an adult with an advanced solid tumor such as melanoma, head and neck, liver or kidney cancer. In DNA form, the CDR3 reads TGTGCCTGGAGTAGGCAGGGCAGAACTGAAGCTTTCTTT. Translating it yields CAWSRQGRTEAFF.